Each of the 29 T cell receptor beta chains below was sequenced from the same sample in a study of PD-L1 blockade in urothelial cancer. Profiled with immunoSEQ multiplex PCR; TCRdb holds only in-frame clones, not every one. Of around 30,000 clones listed, 80% to 85% are singletons. Sequenced here: PBMCs, sampled around atezolizumab (anti-PD-L1) treatment. The receptor source for this set is a man between 50 and 59 years old with urothelial cancer.

The V and J genes are TRBV14 and TRBJ2-1; a weak D match, TRBD1 (6 bases). Germline CDR1 reads SGHDN; CDR2 reads FVKESK. This CDR3 comprises 14 residues. The V end lost 4 bases, the J end lost 5 bases, and 12 bases lay between the germline ends. The chain's CDR3 is CASSPQTGNNEQFF. The CDR3 DNA reads TGTGCCAGCAGCCCGCAAACAGGGAACAATGAGCAGTTCTTC.

The chain carries TRBV15 and TRBJ1-4, with no clear D. Looked up from germline, CDR1 is LNHNV and CDR2 is YYDKDF (reference sequence). Trimming removed 5 bases from V and 0 bases from J, with 7 bases in between. The CDR3 length is 14 residues. In nucleotides, the CDR3 is TGTGCCACCAGCCAACAGACAACTAATGAAAAACTGTTTTTT. Its translation: CATSQQTTNEKLFF.

In its sample, this clone was seen a few times. The chain has TRBV5-1 and TRBJ1-3; a possible D gene is TRBD1 (5 bases). Germline V gene lookup returns CDR1 SGHRS and CDR2 YFSETQ. Trimming removed 1 base from V and 3 bases from J, with 11 bases in between. The CDR3 is 15 residues long. CDR3 in amino acids: CASSLWGELGNTIYF. The CDR3 DNA is TGCGCCAGCAGCTTGTGGGGGGAACTTGGAAACACCATATATTTT.

This clone is medium-sized within its sample. The rearrangement joins TRBV6-4 to TRBJ2-3; 9 bases fit TRBD1. The CDR3 totals 15 residues. Germline V CDR1 and CDR2: MRHNA, SNTAGT. J lost 0 bases, V lost 2 bases, and 0 bases had no gene match. The CDR3 sequence is CASSDDRGSTDTQYF. The DNA of the CDR3 is TGTGCCAGCAGTGACGACAGGGGGAGCACAGATACGCAGTATTTT.

The rearrangement uses TRBV2 and TRBJ1-5, with D maybe TRBD1 (5 bases). CDR3 length equals 14 residues. Germline assignment: CDR1 SNHLY and CDR2 FYNNEI. V lost 2 bases and J lost 7, with 12 bases in between. The CDR3 sequence: CASSERVGAQPQHF. DNA for the CDR3: TGTGCCAGCAGTGAAAGGGTAGGGGCCCAGCCCCAGCATTTT.

The J gene is TRBJ1-3, the V gene TRBV2, with 9 bases lining up with TRBD1. Germline lookup yields CDR1 SNHLY and CDR2 FYNNEI. With V trimmed by 5 bases and J by 8 bases, 7 bases remained unmatched. This CDR3 is built from 14 residues. The CDR3 DNA sequence: TGTGCCAGCAGTTTTACAGGGGGCGCGGACACCATATATTTT. The encoded protein is CASSFTGGADTIYF.

The rearrangement uses TRBV2 and TRBJ1-2, with D possibly matching TRBD1 (6 bases). There are 13 residues in the CDR3. The V gene lost 4 bases and the J gene lost 6 bases, with 12 bases spanning the gap. CDR1 SNHLY and CDR2 FYNNEI come from the germline V gene. The CDR3 is CASSGTVQNGYTF. The CDR3 DNA is TGTGCCAGCAGTGGGACAGTGCAAAATGGCTACACCTTC.

This chain's CDR3 is CASSTARDTDTQYF. The CDR3 DNA follows: TGTGCCAGTAGTACAGCCAGGGACACAGATACGCAGTATTTT. The chain links TRBV19 to TRBJ2-3, with D perhaps TRBD1 (5 bases). The CDR3 runs 14 residues. Germline V CDR1 and CDR2: LNHDA, SQIVND (reference sequence). With 4 bases removed from V and 2 bases from J, the gap between germline ends came to 10 bases.

The sample holds a few counts of this clone. The V and J genes are TRBV30 and TRBJ1-5; TRBD1 matches 7 bases. CDR3 length: 16 amino acids. Germline values: CDR1 GTSNPN, CDR2 SVGIG (reference sequence). The V and J ends lost 2 bases and 2 bases, in that order; junction bases with no gene match: 9. CDR3 sequence reads: CAWSQGTTGRNQPQHF. CDR3 DNA: TGTGCCTGGAGTCAAGGCACGACAGGGCGCAATCAGCCCCAGCATTTT. Supplemented by reference TRBV30 and TRBJ1-5, the full variable domain reads SQTIHQWPATLVQPVGSPLSLECTVEGTSNPNLYWYRQAAGRGLQLLFYSVGIGQISSEVPQNLSASRPQDRQFILSSKKLLLSDSGFYLCAWSQGTTGRNQPQHFGDGTRLSIL.

This sequence joins TRBV6-5 and TRBJ1-1; D is possibly TRBD1 (6 bases). With 0 bases removed from V and 4 bases from J, the gap between germline ends came to 9 bases. The CDR3 consists of 14 residues. Looked up from germline, CDR1 is MNHEY and CDR2 is SVGAGI. This CDR3 is CASSYSRGLTEAFF. The CDR3 nucleotides are TGTGCCAGCAGTTACTCCAGGGGTCTCACTGAAGCTTTCTTT.

The chain couples TRBV5-1 to TRBJ2-5; 9 positions agree with TRBD2. The J segment lost 1 base and the V segment lost 2 bases, leaving 3 bases of the junction unmatched. Looked up from germline, CDR1 is SGHRS and CDR2 is YFSETQ. The length of the CDR3 is 15 residues. The CDR3 spells CASSFSGGPQETQYF. The CDR3, as DNA: TGCGCCAGCAGCTTTAGCGGGGGCCCCCAAGAGACCCAGTACTTC. The whole variable domain, filled in from reference TRBV5-1 and TRBJ2-5, reads KAGVTQTPRYLIKTRGQQVTLSCSPISGHRSVSWYQQTPGQGLQFLFEYFSETQRNKGNFPGRFSGRQFSNSRSEMNVSTLELGDSALYLCASSFSGGPQETQYFGPGTRLLVL.

The gene calls are TRBV7-9 and TRBJ2-1; TRBD1 matches at 7 bases. Germline CDR1 is SEHNR and CDR2 is FQNEAQ (reference sequence). Unmatched junction bases numbered 7, after V lost 5 bases and J lost 6 bases. The CDR3 extends over 14 amino acids. The CDR3 DNA is TGTGCCAGCAGCCTACTGGGACAGTCCAATGAGCAGTTCTTC. Translation: CASSLLGQSNEQFF.

This CDR3 reads CSVSGQQNTEAFF. The DNA of the CDR3 is TGCAGCGTAAGTGGACAGCAGAACACTGAAGCTTTCTTT. The rearrangement links TRBV29-1 to TRBJ1-1; perhaps TRBD1 as D (6 bases). Trimming stripped 6 bases from V and 1 base from J, with 12 bases between. Germline assignment: CDR1 SQVTM and CDR2 ANQGSEA. The CDR3 totals 13 residues. Combining the CDR3 with reference TRBV29-1 and TRBJ1-1 gives the whole variable domain SAVISQKPSRDICQRGTSLTIQCQVDSQVTMMFWYRQQPGQSLTLIATANQGSEATYESGFVIDKFPISRPNLTFSTLTVSNMSPEDSSIYLCSVSGQQNTEAFFGQGTRLTVV.

The CDR3 region has the DNA TGTGCCAGCAGCATCGGGGGTAGCCACAATGAGCAGTTCTTC. It encodes CASSIGGSHNEQFF. The chain links TRBV9 to TRBJ2-1; TRBD2 might be the D (6 bases). Germline CDR1 reads SGDLS; CDR2 reads YYNGEE. The CDR3 loop spans 14 amino acids. V was pared by 4 bases and J by 5 bases, with 13 bases between.

This clone was seen a single time. The chain couples TRBV11-1 to TRBJ1-4, with a weak D call TRBD1 (5 bases). The V end lost 5 bases, the J end lost 4 bases, and 17 bases lay between the germline ends. The CDR3 length is 16 residues. The V gene's germline CDR1 is SGHAT and CDR2 FQDESV (reference sequence). This chain's CDR3 is CASSGPKDTRNEKLFF. CDR3 coding DNA: TGTGCCAGCAGCGGACCCAAGGACACCCGTAATGAAAAACTGTTTTTT.

V is TRBV4-1 and J is TRBJ2-2; the D gene is possibly TRBD2 (6 bases). The CDR3 spans 16 residues. CDR1 is MGHRA, CDR2 YSYEKL, per germline. V was trimmed by 2 bases and J by 2 bases, leaving 12 bases between them. CDR3 sequence: CASSQQTSPNTGELFF. In DNA, the CDR3 is TGCGCCAGCAGCCAACAAACTAGCCCTAACACCGGGGAGCTGTTTTTT.

The table lists this clone with a few counts. This chain links TRBV30 with TRBJ1-4, with D unclear. Deletions cut 5 bases from V and 5 bases from J, with 15 bases between. This CDR3 is built from 14 residues. Germline CDR1 GTSNPN, CDR2 SVGIG (reference sequence). The CDR3 DNA sequence: TGTGCCTGGGCGGTGGGAGACTTGAATGAAAAACTGTTTTTT. Translated, it gives CAWAVGDLNEKLFF.

In its sample, this clone was seen once. The V gene is TRBV5-5, the J gene TRBJ2-3; D call uncertain. Trimming removed 2 bases at V and 4 bases at J, with 8 bases between. From germline, CDR1 is SGHKS and CDR2 YYEKEE (reference sequence). The CDR3 runs 13 residues. CDR3 sequence reads: CASSFGPSDTQYF. In DNA form, the CDR3 reads TGTGCCAGCAGCTTTGGCCCGTCAGATACGCAGTATTTT.

CDR3 residues: CASSLGGDNYGYTF. CDR3 nucleotide sequence: TGCGCCAGCAGCTTGGGCGGGGATAACTATGGCTACACCTTC. The chain carries TRBV5-1 and TRBJ1-2, with unresolved D. There are 14 residues in the CDR3. The V and J ends lost 0 bases and 1 base respectively, with 7 bases between them. Germline CDR1 reads SGHRS; CDR2 reads YFSETQ.

The gene calls are TRBV6-4 and TRBJ2-3; D may be TRBD1 (5 bases). The V gene lost 2 bases and the J gene lost 4 bases, with 10 bases spanning the gap. CDR1 MRHNA and CDR2 SNTAGT come from the germline V gene. The length of the CDR3 is 14 residues. CDR3 protein: CASSDNQGADTQYF. Here the CDR3 DNA reads TGTGCCAGCAGTGACAATCAGGGTGCAGATACGCAGTATTTT.

The chain carries TRBV6-6 and TRBJ2-7, with 8 bases identical to TRBD1. Losses at the gene ends were 9 bases for V and 4 bases for J; bases not matched to a gene: 14. Germline V gene data show CDR1 as MNHNY and CDR2 as SVGAGI (reference sequence). This CDR3 spans 15 amino acids. Written as DNA, the CDR3 is TGTGCCAGGGGGTACTCGACAGGGGTTGAATACGAGCAGTACGTC. It encodes CARGYSTGVEYEQYV.

This chain connects TRBV6-1 to TRBJ1-6; no firm D call. This CDR3 contains 12 residues. Germline loops: CDR1 MNHNS, CDR2 SASEGT. The V gene lost 7 bases and the J gene lost 7 bases, with 8 bases spanning the gap. The CDR3 DNA follows: TGTGCCAGCATGGAGGTGAATTCACCCCTCCACTTT. The encoded protein is CASMEVNSPLHF.

This clone was found a few times. The J gene is TRBJ1-2, the V gene TRBV7-2; 8 nucleotides line up with TRBD1. Germline-derived CDR1 and CDR2 are SGHTA and FQGNSA. V gave up 0 bases and J gave up 8 bases; unmatched junction bases: 8. This CDR3 is 15 amino acids long. The CDR3 DNA is TGTGCCAGCAGCTTAGCTGGACAGGGATCGAAAGGCTACACCTTC. It codes for CASSLAGQGSKGYTF.

This clone occurred a few times. The chain is built from TRBV7-2 and TRBJ1-1; TRBD1 matches 8 bases. The germline CDR1 and CDR2 sequences are SGHTA and FQGNSA. The V and J ends lost 1 base and 6 bases, in that order; junction bases with no gene match: 10. CDR3 length: 16 amino acids. CDR3 nucleotides: TGTGCCAGCAGCTTAGAGCGCAGGGGGCCTTCCTCTGAAGCTTTCTTT. Its protein product is CASSLERRGPSSEAFF.

This clone showed up just a few times. The CDR3 here is CASSVVAGNTEAFF. CDR3 coding DNA: TGTGCCAGCAGCGTAGTTGCGGGGAACACTGAAGCTTTCTTT. The gene calls are TRBV9 and TRBJ1-1; D is uncertain. The CDR3 sequence is 14 residues long. The V end was cut by 0 bases, the J end by 1 base, with 7 bases between. The V gene's germline CDR1 is SGDLS and CDR2 YYNGEE.

This chain links TRBV18 with TRBJ1-6; 8 bases map to TRBD1. Germline V gene sequence: CDR1 KGHSH, CDR2 LQKENI. V shed 5 bases, J shed 9 bases, and the junction held 12 bases outside the gene matches. The CDR3 has 16 amino acids. CDR3 nucleotides: TGTGCCAGCTCATTACCACAGGGGGGAATGGTTTCACCCCTCCACTTT. Translated, it gives CASSLPQGGMVSPLHF.

The V gene is TRBV4-1, the J gene TRBJ1-2, with 10 positions matching TRBD1. Trimming at V came to 3 bases and at J to 4 bases, leaving 5 bases not matched to a gene. This CDR3 is 15 amino acids long. Germline CDR1 is MGHRA and CDR2 is YSYEKL. CDR3: CASSQPGQGLYGYTF. DNA for the CDR3: TGCGCCAGCAGCCAGCCGGGACAGGGGCTCTATGGCTACACCTTC.

This clone was counted a single time. The chain combines TRBV11-2 with TRBJ1-1, with D possibly TRBD1 on 6 matching bases. The V gene lost 5 bases and the J gene lost 4 bases, with 14 bases spanning the gap. The CDR3 runs 14 residues. Germline-derived CDR1 and CDR2 are SGHAT and FQNNGV. This CDR3 reads CASSLTGSGTEAFF. For the CDR3, the DNA is TGTGCCAGCAGCCTAACAGGGAGTGGCACTGAAGCTTTCTTT.

The chain employs TRBV6-5 and TRBJ1-1; possible D gene TRBD1, 5 bases. Germline V lookup: CDR1 MNHEY, CDR2 SVGAGI. Trimming took 5 bases from V and 9 from J, leaving 16 bases between them. This CDR3 is built from 13 residues. The CDR3, as DNA: TGTGCCAGCAGTACATCCCACCGGGGGAAAGCTTTCTTT. Translation gives CASSTSHRGKAFF.